This T cell receptor (beta chain) was recovered during a study of blood T cell repertoires in COVID-19. At the level of the study: Whether acute or convalescent, the COVID-19 samples came from the United States, Italy and Spain. T cells, B-cell-depleted T cells, or PBMCs supplied cDNA or gDNA.

This clone showed up many times. The CDR3 contains 15 residues. Trimming at V came to 3 bases and at J to 8 bases, leaving 8 bases not matched to a gene. CDR1 and CDR2 (germline): WSHSY, SAAADI. Study processing details: Amplification from reference gene primers served as the basis for estimated nucleated cell counts. The table came from immunoSEQ multiplex PCR; TCRdb's copy has only in-frame clones and leaves some out. D and trimming come from the DNA, and the V and J calls and clone size come from that table. The data hold 70,000 to 95,000 clones, with around four fifths observed a single time. The rearrangement uses TRBV10-2 and TRBJ1-5, with 9 nucleotides matching TRBD1. This clonotype originated in an elderly man with active or convalescent COVID-19. The specimen sequenced was peripheral blood. CDR3 sequence (DNA): TGCGCCAGCAGTGAACCGGGACAGGGAAAAAAGCCCCAGCATTTT. It translates to CASSEPGQGKKPQHF.